What follows describes a single T cell receptor beta chain. This clone was seen only a few times. Its antigen specificity is not known. One base away there is no much larger clone; base qualities are not given. A single peripheral blood draw of 90 to 150 mL on average was collected from each donor into heparinised tubes. Using a panel that included CD45RO, CCR7, CD25, CD127, CD95 and CD27, naive, central memory, regulatory and stem cell-like memory CD4+ T cells were sorted on a BD FACSAria II. A purity above 98% was achieved for all sorted populations. PBMCs were isolated immediately by Lymphoprep density gradient centrifugation and stained directly without culture. So that batch effects would be minimized, each experiment stained and sorted samples in pairs, pairing one healthy donor with one patient. This sample is drawn from a study of beta chain features in type 1 diabetes (dated by TCRdb to 2016 to 2018). For the study in its entirety: Patients and healthy donors did not differ in mean age, gender distribution, total cell number or subset yield. Across all samples, fewer than 130 million sorted cells were examined, and cell number per subset correlated strongly with RNA yield. In the study, recently diagnosed type 1 diabetes patients and matched healthy donors were compared on the TCRB repertoires of their sorted circulating CD4+ T cell subsets. Regulatory and stem cell-like memory subsets were isolated from only 8 patients and 8 healthy donors, whereas naive and central memory subsets came from all 30 or so donors.

Beyond this particular receptor, the publication reports: Because small numbers of individuals were included in the HLA sub-analyses, any influence of HLA type on TCRB rearrangement was left unresolved. PCR might favor shorter templates, but patient and control samples were amplified and corrected together, so any skew would affect both groups equally. At VDJ recombination sites, type 1 diabetes patients had fewer insertions and more deleted nucleotides, which implies abnormalities in thymic rearrangement. Because cDNA was sequenced instead of genomic DNA, highly expressing activated cells could be over-represented, though the groups showed no difference in activation or CD3 levels. In all four CD4+ subsets, TCRB CDR3 length was moderately but significantly shorter in type 1 diabetes patients. Naive, central memory and regulatory TCRB repertoires appeared more similar among patients than among healthy donors.

The entire isolated RNA was reverse transcribed using the High Capacity cDNA Reverse Transcription Kit, and thus expressed TCRB transcripts were sequenced. Deep immunoSEQ sequencing was applied to naive, central memory and regulatory T cell samples, giving an average of about 3.6 million total reads per sample. After sorted cells were lysed in RLT buffer, RNA was extracted with DNase-treated RNeasy Micro or Mini kits, with the choice depending on cell number. Each cell subset was processed separately to prevent cross-contamination, with patient and healthy donor samples processed together. The immunoSEQ multiplex PCR was used to amplify TCRB sequences from cDNA, generating 87-bp fragments that spanned the CDR3 region. Sequencing of the amplicons was performed on the Illumina HiSeq platform. The original pipeline was this. PCR bias was computationally corrected using synthetic template baselines, reads within Hamming distance 2 were collapsed, and singletons that could not be merged were discarded. Reads were aligned against IMGT to assign V, D and J genes, CDR3 length and insertions or deletions at six rearrangement sites. Within each subset, clonotype counts were normalized to sorted cell number, after which true diversity and Gini coefficients were computed with the tcR R package. Repertoire sharing was quantified using the overlap coefficient calculated on TCRB nucleotide sequences. Out-of-frame TCRB sequences from naive cells were analyzed to stand in for the pre-selection repertoire. As stored in TCRdb, this immuneACCESS dataset retains in-frame rearrangements with V and J assigned. A fraction of the clones does not appear; measured against another copy, unresolved V genes explain less than half of the discrepancy, and the remainder lacks a known reason. That table supplies the V and J calls and clone size; D and trimming were determined from the DNA. Here the sample has roughly 370,000 clones; approximately 14% occur a single time. The ten biggest clones cover about 0.034% of the sample.

This clonotype was obtained from a man younger than 45 in good health. Sequencing used naive CD4+ T cells from blood. The cell subset or site label on this specimen signifies: true naive CD4+ T cells.

For the CDR3, the sequence is CASSRDRGILNYGYTF. The nucleotide sequence reads TGTGCCAGCAGCCGGGACAGGGGTATTTTGAACTATGGCTACACCTTC. The chain links TRBV14 with TRBJ1-2; TRBD1 fits 10 bases in the junction. V and J are trimmed by 4 bases and 2 bases, and the gene matches miss 7 bases of the junction. Taken from cysteine to phenylalanine, the CDR3 has 16 residues. The DNA shown is the 48-base CDR3, in frame from base 1. Taken from the germline V gene, the CDR1 and CDR2 loops are SGHDN and FVKESK.